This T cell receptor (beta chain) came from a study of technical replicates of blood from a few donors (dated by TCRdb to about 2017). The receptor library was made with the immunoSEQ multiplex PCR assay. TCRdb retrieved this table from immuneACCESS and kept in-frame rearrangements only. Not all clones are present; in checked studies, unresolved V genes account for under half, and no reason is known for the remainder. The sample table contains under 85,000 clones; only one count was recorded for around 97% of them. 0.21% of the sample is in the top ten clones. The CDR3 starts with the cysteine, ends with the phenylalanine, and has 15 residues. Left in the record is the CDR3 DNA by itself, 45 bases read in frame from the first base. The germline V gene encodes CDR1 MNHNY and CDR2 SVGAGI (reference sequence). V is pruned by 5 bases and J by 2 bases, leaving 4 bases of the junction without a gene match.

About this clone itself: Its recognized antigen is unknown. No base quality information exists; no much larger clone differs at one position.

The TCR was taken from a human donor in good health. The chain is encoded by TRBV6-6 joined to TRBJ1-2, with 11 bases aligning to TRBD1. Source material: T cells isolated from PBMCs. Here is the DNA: TGTGCCAGCAGTAGGGGACAGGGGGTAAACTATGGCTACACCTTC. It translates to CASSRGQGVNYGYTF.